These T cell receptor beta chains were read from a single sample in a study of blood T cells in healthy people across ages. TCRdb reprocessed the 5' RACE reads via MiXCR and lists one record per CDR3 protein. The sample records about 940,000 distinct CDR3 sequences, about 48% being singletons. The sample taken for sequencing was blood. Source of these receptors: a man aged 25-40 years in good health. CDR3s include the opening cysteine and the closing phenylalanine or tryptophan. A D gene is named only where the DNA matches it firmly. Clone size, where shown, is once, few, many, or a class for clones that have expanded.

J gene | D gene | clone size | V gene | CDR3 protein | CDR3 DNA
TRBJ2-2 | NA | few | TRBV27 | CASSFGVGELFF | TGTGCCAGCAGCTTTGGGGTCGGGGAGCTGTTTTTT
TRBJ2-3 | TRBD1 | NA | TRBV2 | CASSFTGGTSDTQYF | TGTGCCAGCAGCTTCACAGGGGGCACATCAGATACGCAGTATTTT
TRBJ2-7 | TRBD1 | NA | TRBV3-1 | CASSPGQVWDEQYF | TGTGCCAGCAGCCCCGGACAGGTCTGGGACGAGCAGTACTTC
TRBJ1-4 | NA | NA | TRBV6-1 | CASSDSTGQEWVGLFF | TGTGCCAGCAGTGACTCAACAGGCCAGGAATGGGTAGGACTGTTTTTT
TRBJ1-2 | NA | NA | TRBV29-1 | CSTRAGTGRPGYTF | TGCAGCACCCGCGCCGGAACAGGGAGGCCTGGCTACACCTTC
TRBJ2-3 | TRBD1 | few | TRBV3-1 | CASSQERQGVGTDTQYF | TGTGCCAGCAGCCAAGAGAGACAGGGGGTGGGCACAGATACGCAGTATTTT
TRBJ2-3 | NA | NA | TRBV29-1 | CSGDDGQLTDTQYF | TGCAGCGGGGACGACGGACAGCTCACAGATACGCAGTATTTT
TRBJ2-5 | NA | few | TRBV7-2 | CASSQIETQYF | TGTGCCAGCAGTCAAATAGAGACCCAGTACTTC
TRBJ1-2 | NA | NA | TRBV11-1 | CASSLGLQGLNYGYTF | TGTGCCAGCAGCTTAGGTCTACAGGGCCTCAACTATGGCTACACCTTC
TRBJ2-2 | NA | NA | TRBV7-7 | CASSPRGGGGRYTGELFF | TGTGCTAGCAGCCCCCGCGGAGGGGGGGGCAGATATACCGGGGAGCTGTTTTTT
TRBJ1-5 | NA | few | TRBV6-1 | CASSELGLKHQPQHF | TGTGCCAGCAGTGAACTCGGCCTCAAACATCAGCCCCAGCATTTT
TRBJ2-7 | NA | NA | TRBV7-2 | CASSLDRGSYNEQYF | TGTGCCAGCAGCTTAGACCGGGGGTCCTATAACGAGCAGTACTTC
TRBJ2-3 | TRBD2 | NA | TRBV12-3/TRBV12-4 | CASSLATSASTDTQYF | TGTGCCAGCAGTTTAGCGACTAGCGCAAGCACAGATACGCAGTATTTT
TRBJ2-7 | NA | NA | TRBV7-2 | CASSRRGDYEQYF | TGTGCCAGTAGCCGCCGCGGAGATTACGAGCAGTACTTC
TRBJ2-1 | TRBD2 | NA | TRBV5-1 | CASSPGTSHNEQFF | TGCGCCAGCAGTCCCGGGACTAGCCACAATGAGCAGTTCTTC
TRBJ2-3 | NA | few | TRBV3-1 | CASSQDTGPWDTQYF | TGTGCCAGCAGCCAAGATACTGGGCCATGGGATACGCAGTATTTT
TRBJ1-1 | NA | NA | TRBV5-6 | CASSLEEGSYMNTEAFF | TGTGCCAGCAGCTTGGAAGAAGGCAGCTATATGAACACTGAAGCTTTCTTT
TRBJ2-1 | NA | few | TRBV29-1 | CSVSRAGDNEQFF | TGCAGCGTATCTCGCGCAGGGGACAATGAGCAGTTCTTC
TRBJ2-4 | NA | NA | TRBV7-2 | CASSDAGWETNIQYF | TGTGCCAGCAGCGATGCGGGGTGGGAGACAAACATTCAGTACTTC
TRBJ2-7 | TRBD2 | NA | TRBV20-1 | CSASVPTSGETYEQYF | TGCAGTGCTAGCGTTCCTACTAGCGGGGAAACCTACGAGCAGTACTTC
TRBJ1-2 | NA | NA | TRBV5-1 | CASTKDSANYGYTF | TGCGCCAGCACTAAAGACAGCGCTAACTATGGCTACACCTTC
TRBJ2-3 | TRBD2 | few | TRBV20-1 | CSARAPLAGRTDTQYF | TGCAGTGCTAGAGCCCCACTAGCGGGGCGCACAGATACGCAGTATTTT
TRBJ1-5 | NA | NA | TRBV12-3/TRBV12-4 | CASRLAGIGQPQHF | TGTGCCAGCAGGTTAGCAGGGATTGGTCAGCCCCAGCATTTT
TRBJ1-6 | NA | NA | TRBV6-5 | CASAEIDSPLHF | TGTGCCAGCGCCGAGATTGACTCACCCCTCCACTTT
TRBJ2-6 | NA | few | TRBV11-3 | CASSLGGSSGANVLTF | TGTGCCAGCAGCTTGGGGGGTAGCTCCGGGGCCAACGTCCTGACTTTC
TRBJ2-7 | NA | few | TRBV12-3/TRBV12-4 | CASSFTGVYEQYF | TGTGCCAGCAGTTTCACAGGAGTGTACGAGCAGTACTTC
TRBJ2-3 | TRBD2 | NA | TRBV30 | CAWARGAVVTDTQYF | TGTGCCTGGGCGCGGGGGGCCGTGGTCACAGATACGCAGTATTTT
TRBJ2-5 | NA | NA | TRBV25-1 | CASSEWKGGSETQYF | TGTGCCAGCAGTGAATGGAAAGGGGGGTCAGAGACCCAGTACTTC
TRBJ2-2 | NA | few | TRBV27 | CASSRLALVTGELFF | TGTGCCAGCAGCAGGCTAGCGTTGGTCACCGGGGAGCTGTTTTTT
TRBJ2-2 | NA | NA | TRBV6-1 | CASSEAMRGGGELFF | TGTGCCAGCAGTGAAGCGATGAGGGGAGGCGGGGAGCTGTTTTTT
TRBJ1-2 | TRBD1 | NA | TRBV20-1 | CSASLGTGYGYTF | TGCAGTGCTAGCCTGGGGACAGGTTATGGCTACACCTTC
TRBJ2-7 | NA | many | TRBV12-3/TRBV12-4 | CASSPPAGANYEQYF | TGTGCCAGCAGCCCCCCAGCAGGGGCAAACTACGAGCAGTACTTC
TRBJ1-4 | NA | NA | TRBV4-3 | CASSQEKDQGEKLFF | TGCGCCAGCAGCCAAGAAAAGGATCAAGGGGAAAAACTGTTTTTT
TRBJ1-5 | NA | NA | TRBV4-1 | CASSPRDGSNQPQHF | TGCGCCAGCAGCCCAAGGGACGGGAGCAATCAGCCCCAGCATTTT
TRBJ2-3 | TRBD2 | NA | TRBV20-1 | CSASQAGSDTQYF | TGCAGTGCTAGTCAAGCGGGGTCAGATACGCAGTATTTT
TRBJ2-7 | TRBD2 | NA | TRBV4-1 | CASSQYPTSGGESIYEQYF | TGCGCCAGCAGCCAATATCCGACTAGCGGGGGGGAGTCTATATACGAGCAGTACTTC
TRBJ2-2 | TRBD2 | NA | TRBV7-2 | CASSLSSGGHTGELFF | TGTGCCAGCAGCTTAAGCAGCGGGGGACACACCGGGGAGCTGTTTTTT
TRBJ2-2 | NA | few | TRBV2 | CASSESVANTGELFF | TGTGCCAGCAGTGAAAGCGTCGCGAACACCGGGGAGCTGTTTTTT
TRBJ1-5 | NA | NA | TRBV20-1 | CSASVSNQPQHF | TGCAGTGCTAGTGTTAGCAATCAGCCCCAGCATTTT
TRBJ1-5 | NA | NA | TRBV2 | CASSVLVQPQHF | TGTGCCAGCAGTGTACTGGTTCAGCCCCAGCATTTT